What follows is one T cell receptor (beta chain) and its context. CDR1 is SGHDT and CDR2 is YYEEEE in the germline V gene. The CDR3 runs to 11 residues. V lost 4 bases and J 4 bases, leaving 6 bases between the germline ends. TCRdb re-called the RT-PCR reads with MiXCR, one entry per CDR3 protein. In the table there are about 700,000 distinct CDR3 sequences, over 12% of which are singletons. The V and J genes are TRBV5-6 and TRBJ2-7, with D hard to call. The receptor was isolated from a female donor in good health, serving as a healthy control. The sequencing input was memory CD4+ T cells from blood. This chain's CDR3 is CASSVDYEQYF. DNA for the CDR3: TGTGCCAGCAGCGTCGATTACGAGCAGTACTTC.